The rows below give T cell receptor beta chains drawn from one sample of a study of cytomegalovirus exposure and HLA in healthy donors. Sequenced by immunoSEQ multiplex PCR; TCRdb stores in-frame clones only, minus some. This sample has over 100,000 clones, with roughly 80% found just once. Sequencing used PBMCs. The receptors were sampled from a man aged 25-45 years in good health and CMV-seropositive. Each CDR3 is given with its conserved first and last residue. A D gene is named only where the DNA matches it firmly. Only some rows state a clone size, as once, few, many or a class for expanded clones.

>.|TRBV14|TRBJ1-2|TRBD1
TGTGCCAGCAGCCGAGCCGACAGGGGGACGAGTGCGGGCTACACCTTC
CASSRADRGTSAGYTF
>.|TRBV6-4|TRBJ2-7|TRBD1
TGTGCCAGCAGTGAAATAGCAGGGGGATACGAGCAGTACTTC
CASSEIAGGYEQYF
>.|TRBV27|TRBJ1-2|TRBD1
TGTGCCAGCAGTTTAACTACCGACAGGGGAGGTGGCTACACCTTC
CASSLTTDRGGGYTF
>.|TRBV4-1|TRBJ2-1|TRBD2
TGCGCCAGCAGCCAAGATTCGGCCGGGAGGGCCGGTGAGCAGTTCTTC
CASSQDSAGRAGEQFF
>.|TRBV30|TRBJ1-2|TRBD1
TGTGCCTGGAGCGGTCGGGACAGGGGGTATGGCTACACCTTC
CAWSGRDRGYGYTF
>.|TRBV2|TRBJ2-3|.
TGTGCCAGCAGTGAAGTAGGCAGGATTACGCAGTATTTT
CASSEVGRITQYF
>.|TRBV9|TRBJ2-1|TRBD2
TGTGCCAGCAATGGGCGTGTGGGGGGGAAGGATGAGCAGTTCTTC
CASNGRVGGKDEQFF
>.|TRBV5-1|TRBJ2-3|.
TGCGCCAGCTCTAGCGTTTCAACATTCACAGATACGCAGTATTTT
CASSSVSTFTDTQYF
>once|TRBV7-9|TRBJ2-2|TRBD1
TGTGCCAGCAGCCTACGGACAGGGACAAAATTTCGCACCGGGGAGCTGTTTTTT
CASSLRTGTKFRTGELFF
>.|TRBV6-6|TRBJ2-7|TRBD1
TGTGCCAGCAGTTACCCGGGACAGAGGGGCGACGAGCAGTACTTC
CASSYPGQRGDEQYF
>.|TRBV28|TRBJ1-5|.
TGTGCCAGCAGTTTGCCAGGGTGGCCTAATAGCAATCAGCCCCAGCATTTT
CASSLPGWPNSNQPQHF
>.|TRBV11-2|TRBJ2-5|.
TGTGCCAGCAGCCCGCGGGTCCGGGAGACCCAGTACTTC
CASSPRVRETQYF
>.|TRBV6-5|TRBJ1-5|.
TGTGCCATTTCACTGCGGCCTGGACAGCCCCAGCATTTT
CAISLRPGQPQHF
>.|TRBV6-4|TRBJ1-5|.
TGTGCCAGCAGTTCCCAGAGAGGGCCTTCGATGGGGCCCCAGCATTTT
CASSSQRGPSMGPQHF
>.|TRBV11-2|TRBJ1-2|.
TGTGCCAGCAGCTTAGCTCCCCCATCGGAGGGCTACACCTTC
CASSLAPPSEGYTF
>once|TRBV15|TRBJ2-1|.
TGTGCCACCAGCTACGGGACTTCCCACAATGAGCAGTTCTTC
CATSYGTSHNEQFF
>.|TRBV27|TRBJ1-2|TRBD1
TGTGCCAGCAGTTCCGCCAGACAGGGGAGCTATGGCTACACCTTC
CASSSARQGSYGYTF
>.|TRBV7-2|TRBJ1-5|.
TGTGCCAGCAGCTTAGCCCCGACAGGAACCTACGGGCCCCAGCATTTT
CASSLAPTGTYGPQHF
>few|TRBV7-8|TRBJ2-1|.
TGTGCCAGCAGCTTACAGGGAAATGAGCAGTTCTTC
CASSLQGNEQFF
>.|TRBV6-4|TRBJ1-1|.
TGTGCCAGCAGTGTTTCCCTTACACTACCCAACACTGAAGCTTTCTTT
CASSVSLTLPNTEAFF
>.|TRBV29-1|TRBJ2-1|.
TGCAGCGTACCTACTAGCTCCCCAGGCAGTGAGCAGTTCTTC
CSVPTSSPGSEQFF
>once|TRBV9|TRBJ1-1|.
TGTGCCAGCAGCGCCCGGGGAGGACAACCGAACACTGAAGCTTTCTTT
CASSARGGQPNTEAFF
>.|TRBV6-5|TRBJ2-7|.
TGTGCCAGCAGTTTCGCTTGGGACGGGGGAGACGAGCAGTACTTC
CASSFAWDGGDEQYF
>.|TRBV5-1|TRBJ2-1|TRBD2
TGCGCCAGCAGCCCTACTAGCGGGAGTCGAAATGAGCAGTTCTTC
CASSPTSGSRNEQFF
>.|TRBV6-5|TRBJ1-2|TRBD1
TGTGCCAGCAGTTACCAATCGACAGGGGGCGCAGGAGGCTACACCTTC
CASSYQSTGGAGGYTF
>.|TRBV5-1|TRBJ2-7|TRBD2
TGCGCCAGCAGCTTGGCCGGCAGGGAGGGCGAGCAGTACTTC
CASSLAGREGEQYF
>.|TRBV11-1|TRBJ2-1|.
TGTGCCAGCAGCTTAGCAGTTAGGACCATGGGGGGCAATGAGCAGTTCTTC
CASSLAVRTMGGNEQFF
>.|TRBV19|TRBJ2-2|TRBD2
TGTGCCAGTAGTATAAAGTTAGCGGGAGCCGGGGAGCTGTTTTTT
CASSIKLAGAGELFF
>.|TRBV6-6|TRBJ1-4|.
TGTGCCAGCAGTGCCACCCGGGGGGAAAAACTGTTTTTT
CASSATRGEKLFF
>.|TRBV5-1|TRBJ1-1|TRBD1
TGCGCCAGCAGCCGGGAATCCGACAGGGTGAGTCGCGGGAACACTGAAGCTTTCTTT
CASSRESDRVSRGNTEAFF
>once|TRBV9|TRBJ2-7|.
TGTGCCAGCAGCATCGGAGGGGGCCAAACCTACGAGCAGTACTTC
CASSIGGGQTYEQYF
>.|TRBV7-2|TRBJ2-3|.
TGTGCCAGCAGCTTAGAGCTAGCCGCTACGCAGTATTTT
CASSLELAATQYF
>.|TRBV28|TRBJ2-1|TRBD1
TGTGCCAGCAGCGCAGGGGGCTACAATGAGCAGTTCTTC
CASSAGGYNEQFF
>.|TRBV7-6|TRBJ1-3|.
TGTGCCAGCAGCTCCAGCGTCTCCGGAAACACCATATATTTT
CASSSSVSGNTIYF
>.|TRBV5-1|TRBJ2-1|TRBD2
TGCGCCAGCACCCCCCGCGGGAGCCAATACAATGAGCAGTTCTTC
CASTPRGSQYNEQFF
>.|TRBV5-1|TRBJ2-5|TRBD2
TGCGCCAGCAGCGGACTAGCGGGCGACCAAGAGACCCAGTACTTC
CASSGLAGDQETQYF
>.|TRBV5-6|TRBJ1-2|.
TGTGCCAGCAGCTTGCAATACAGCCCAAACTATGGCTACACCTTC
CASSLQYSPNYGYTF
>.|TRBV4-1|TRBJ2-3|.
TGCGCCAGCAGCCAAGAGCTCGGGGATACGCAGTATTTT
CASSQELGDTQYF
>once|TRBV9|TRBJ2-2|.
TGTGCCAGCAGCGTAGATAATCAGGTCACCGGGGAGCTGTTTTTT
CASSVDNQVTGELFF
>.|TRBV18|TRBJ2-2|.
TGTGCCAGCTCACCACCGGAGGGAGCGCCGGCCGGCGGGGAGCTGTTTTTT
CASSPPEGAPAGGELFF
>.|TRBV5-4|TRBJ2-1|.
TGTGCCAGCAGCCTAGGGGGAGATGAGCAGTTCTTC
CASSLGGDEQFF
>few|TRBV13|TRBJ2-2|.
TGTGCCAGCAGCTTACGGGGCAGGGGAGCACCTGGGGAGCTGTTTTTT
CASSLRGRGAPGELFF
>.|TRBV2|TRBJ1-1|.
TGTGCCAGCAGTGTGGAGGGTACAGACACTGAAGCTTTCTTT
CASSVEGTDTEAFF
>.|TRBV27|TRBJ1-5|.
TGTGCCAGCGGTTACGCCGGGGTGAATCAGCCCCAGCATTTT
CASGYAGVNQPQHF
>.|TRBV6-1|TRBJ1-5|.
TGTGCCAGCACCCGACAGGATTATCAGCCCCAGCATTTT
CASTRQDYQPQHF
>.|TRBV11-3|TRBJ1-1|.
TGTGCCAGCAGCACTTGGTCCGGAGCAACTGAAGCTTTCTTT
CASSTWSGATEAFF
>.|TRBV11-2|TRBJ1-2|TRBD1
TGTGCCAGCAGCTTAGGGGACAGCTATGGCTACACCTTC
CASSLGDSYGYTF
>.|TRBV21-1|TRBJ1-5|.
TGTGCCAGCAGCAAATTGGGCAGTGTGACGTGGAGCAATCAGCCCCAGCATTTT
CASSKLGSVTWSNQPQHF
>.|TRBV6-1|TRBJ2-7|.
TGTGCCAGCAGTCCCGTTCCCCTGGAGCAGTACTTC
CASSPVPLEQYF
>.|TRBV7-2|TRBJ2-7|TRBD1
TGTGCCAGCAGCCCGACAGGGGGTTCCTCCTACGAGCAGTACTTC
CASSPTGGSSYEQYF
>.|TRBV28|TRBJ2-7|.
TGTGCCAGCAGTCGCCCCGAATCGGACACAACCTACGAGCAGTACTTC
CASSRPESDTTYEQYF
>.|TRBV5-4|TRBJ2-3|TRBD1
TGTGCCAGCAGCAGGGAAGGGGGCAAGGGAGATACGCAGTATTTT
CASSREGGKGDTQYF
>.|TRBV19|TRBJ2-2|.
TGTGCCAGTAGTATAGGGGGCCGGACCGGGGAGCTGTTTTTT
CASSIGGRTGELFF